Each of the 20 T cell receptor beta chains below was sequenced from the same sample in a study of naive and memory T cell subsets (TCRdb year 2017). Libraries came from UMI-ligation and nested PCR. The instrument given in TCRdb is Illumina MiSeq. An equimolar mix of two oligonucleotides covering both TRBC1 and TRBC2 was used as the beta constant-region primer. Four rounds of PCR were used to amplify ligated cDNA, with nested alpha and beta constant-region primers being used together with the SP2 primer. In-frame beta chains were kept once TCRdb had trimmed the public reads at Q25 with fastp and called clones with MiXCR. Every entry covers one CDR3 protein and lists the most common genes and DNA from its rows. Within this sample are tens of thousands of distinct CDR3 sequences, with 18% of them counted one time only. The biggest ten clones account for more than 3% of the sample. The sample was effector memory CD4+ T cells from blood. Interpreted using the paper, the cell subset or site label stands for: effector memory, CD45RA- CD27-. Every receptor here comes from a human donor in good health.

This clonotype was counted a few times. The chain recombines TRBV5-4 with TRBJ1-3; D unresolved. CDR3 length equals 14 residues. From germline, CDR1 is SGHNT and CDR2 YYREEE (reference sequence). V was pared by 5 bases and J by 0 bases, with 9 bases between. CDR3 region: CASSSASSGNTIYF. CDR3 in DNA: TGTGCCAGCAGTTCTGCCAGCTCTGGAAACACCATATATTTT.

This clonotype was detected many times. This rearrangement joins TRBV20-1 to TRBJ1-2, with 8 bases lining up with TRBD1. The trim removed 1 base at V and 5 bases at J, leaving 6 bases unmatched. Per germline, CDR1 DFQATT and CDR2 SNEGSKA (reference sequence). This CDR3 spans 14 amino acids. CDR3 nucleotide sequence: TGCAGTGCTAGAGCAACAGGGGGTTGGTATGGCTACACCTTC. Translating gives CSARATGGWYGYTF.

The chain is built from TRBV7-6 and TRBJ2-5; D is uncertain. V was pared by 2 bases and J by 5 bases, with 9 bases between. This CDR3 has 13 residues. Germline V gives CDR1 SGHVS, CDR2 FNYEAQ. The CDR3: CASSLKAGETQYF. Here the CDR3 DNA reads TGTGCCAGCAGCTTAAAGGCTGGCGAGACCCAGTACTTC.

This clonotype was detected a few times. The chain couples TRBV7-9 to TRBJ2-2, with no clear D. This CDR3 is 13 amino acids long. From germline, CDR1 is SEHNR and CDR2 FQNEAQ (reference sequence). With 8 bases removed from V and 1 base from J, the gap between germline ends came to 8 bases. The CDR3 reads CASESVNTGELFF. The DNA of the CDR3 is TGTGCCAGCGAGTCTGTGAACACCGGGGAGCTGTTTTTT.

The chain uses TRBV7-9 and TRBJ1-3, with D maybe TRBD1 (6 bases). Trimming removed 6 bases from V and 0 bases from J, with 15 bases in between. Germline V gene lookup returns CDR1 SEHNR and CDR2 FQNEAQ (reference sequence). This CDR3 has 16 residues. This chain's CDR3 is CASRVGQLSSGNTIYF. CDR3 bases: TGTGCCAGCAGAGTAGGACAGCTTAGCTCTGGAAACACCATATATTTT.

This clonotype appeared many times. J is TRBJ1-6 and V is TRBV10-3, with D possibly TRBD1 on 5 matching bases. V lost 3 bases and J lost 3, with 6 bases in between. CDR3 size: 14 residues. Germline V gives CDR1 ENHRY, CDR2 SYGVKD. The CDR3: CAISETGYNSPLHF. DNA of the CDR3: TGTGCCATCAGTGAAACAGGCTATAATTCACCCCTCCACTTT.

Many counts were recorded for this clonotype. The V call is TRBV7-3, the J call TRBJ2-1, with 11 bases that match TRBD2. With V trimmed by 3 bases and J by 2 bases, 0 bases remained unmatched. Germline loops: CDR1 SGHTA, CDR2 FQGTGA. This CDR3 spans 15 amino acids. CDR3 sequence: CASSFSGRAYNEQFF. CDR3 in DNA: TGTGCCAGCAGCTTTAGCGGGAGGGCCTACAATGAGCAGTTCTTC. The full variable domain, with the rest looked up from reference TRBV7-3 and TRBJ2-1, is GAGVSQTPSNKVTEKGKYVELRCDPISGHTALYWYRQSLGQGPEFLIYFQGTGAADDSGLPNDRFFAVRPEGSVSTLKIQRTERGDSAVYLCASSFSGRAYNEQFFGPGTRLTVL.

This clonotype was picked up a small number of times. This rearrangement joins TRBV28 to TRBJ2-1; TRBD2 is a possible D gene (5 bases). The germline V gene encodes CDR1 MDHEN and CDR2 SYDVKM. Trimming took 6 bases from V and 5 from J, leaving 8 bases between them. This CDR3 contains 12 residues. CDR3 sequence: CASSGLNNEQFF. For the CDR3, the DNA is TGTGCCAGCAGCGGACTTAACAATGAGCAGTTCTTC.

This clonotype is medium-sized by share. J is TRBJ2-3 and V is TRBV29-1; maybe TRBD2 (5 bases). Trimming cost V 3 bases and J 3 bases, with 7 bases left between them. The CDR3 covers 12 residues. The germline V gene encodes CDR1 SQVTM and CDR2 ANQGSEA. The CDR3 sequence is CSVDEGTDTQYF. The CDR3 nucleotides read TGCAGCGTTGACGAGGGTACAGATACGCAGTATTTT.

This clonotype has a count of ten or more. This chain links TRBV11-2 with TRBJ2-5; TRBD2 agrees at 8 bases. The germline CDR1 and CDR2 sequences are SGHAT and FQNNGV. The CDR3 has 16 residues. J gave up 7 bases and V 5 bases, and 15 bases lay outside the gene matches. Here the CDR3 DNA reads TGTGCCAGCAGCCGTGACCCTGCGGGGGGTTCGGGGACCCAGTACTTC. It translates to CASSRDPAGGSGTQYF.

V and J are TRBV12-3 or TRBV12-4 and TRBJ1-5, with D perhaps TRBD1 (5 bases). This CDR3 region has 15 residues. The V and J ends lost 5 bases and 4 bases respectively, with 15 bases between them. This CDR3 is CASSPLGGRNQPQHF. The DNA for the CDR3 is TGTGCCAGCAGTCCCTTGGGGGGAAGAAATCAGCCCCAGCATTTT.

V usage is TRBV7-9 and J usage is TRBJ2-3; perhaps TRBD1 as D (6 bases). V lost 3 bases and J 2 bases, leaving 12 bases between the germline ends. CDR1 and CDR2 from the germline V gene are SEHNR and FQNEAQ (reference sequence). This CDR3 has 15 amino acids. CDR3 amino acids: CASSLRKGVTDTQYF. The CDR3 DNA is TGTGCCAGCAGCTTGAGGAAGGGGGTCACAGATACGCAGTATTTT.

This sequence joins TRBV12-3 or TRBV12-4 and TRBJ2-1; TRBD2 is a possible D gene (6 bases). CDR3 length: 15 residues. Trimming pared 8 bases from V and 3 bases from J, leaving 17 bases between. The CDR3 region has the DNA TGTGCCAGCCTCTCATCCGGGAGCCGCTACAATGAGCAGTTCTTC. Its protein product is CASLSSGSRYNEQFF.

The rearrangement uses TRBV28 and TRBJ1-5; tentatively, D is TRBD1 (5 bases). The CDR3 length is 19 residues. Germline CDR1 MDHEN, CDR2 SYDVKM. Between the trimmed V and J ends, which lost 3 bases and 5 bases, there was a span of 26 bases. CDR3 amino acids: CASSLVLVTEIDRDQPQHF. The CDR3 DNA reads as TGTGCCAGCAGTTTGGTTCTAGTGACAGAAATTGATCGGGATCAGCCCCAGCATTTT.

This chain joins TRBV30 and TRBJ2-5; D remains ambiguous. This CDR3 spans 12 amino acids. V was shortened by 0 bases and J by 6 bases, with 8 bases between the two germline ends. Germline CDR1 reads GTSNPN; CDR2 reads SVGIG (reference sequence). The CDR3 is CAWSVLGKTQYF. Here the CDR3 DNA reads TGTGCCTGGAGTGTACTGGGAAAGACCCAGTACTTC. Full variable domain (rest looked up from reference TRBV30 and TRBJ2-5): SQTIHQWPATLVQPVGSPLSLECTVEGTSNPNLYWYRQAAGRGLQLLFYSVGIGQISSEVPQNLSASRPQDRQFILSSKKLLLSDSGFYLCAWSVLGKTQYFGPGTRLLVL.

This clonotype appeared many times. The V and J genes are TRBV20-1 and TRBJ2-5; TRBD2 matches at 12 bases. The germline V gene encodes CDR1 DFQATT and CDR2 SNEGSKA (reference sequence). J lost 4 bases, V lost 3 bases, and 6 bases had no gene match. The CDR3 has 15 amino acids. For the CDR3, the DNA is TGCAGTGCTAGGACCGCTAGCGGGAGGGGAGAGACCCAGTACTTC. It codes for CSARTASGRGETQYF.

Comments on this clonotype: This clone may be a read error of a much larger clone one base away. This chain links TRBV27 with TRBJ1-6; a possible D gene is TRBD1 (5 bases). Looked up from germline, CDR1 is MNHEY and CDR2 is SMNVEV (reference sequence). This CDR3 contains 13 residues. The CDR3, as DNA: TGTGCCGGCAGTTCCCGGGGCGATTCACCCCTCCACTTT. This sequence encodes CAGSSRGDSPLHF.

The J gene is TRBJ2-1, the V gene TRBV4-2; perhaps TRBD2 as D (5 bases). The CDR3 length is 20 residues. V dropped 1 base and J dropped 0 bases, with 22 bases sitting between them. CDR1 is LGHNA, CDR2 YNFKEQ, per germline. The CDR3 reads CASSQARLAPGYSSYNEQFF. CDR3 DNA: TGTGCCAGCAGCCAAGCGCGTTTAGCACCGGGGTATAGCTCCTACAATGAGCAGTTCTTC.

The rearrangement joins TRBV12-3 or TRBV12-4 to TRBJ1-1; 9 bases are shared with TRBD1. The CDR3 consists of 17 residues. Trimming at V came to 5 bases and at J to 4 bases, leaving 14 bases not matched to a gene. CDR3 region: CASSPSRDRVRGTEAFF. The CDR3 DNA is TGTGCCAGCAGTCCGAGCCGGGACAGGGTAAGGGGCACTGAAGCTTTCTTT.

This clonotype was seen only a few times. The V call is TRBV2, the J call TRBJ2-3; the D is unclear. Germline V gene sequence: CDR1 SNHLY, CDR2 FYNNEI. Between the trimmed V and J ends, which lost 6 bases and 3 bases, there was a span of 19 bases. The CDR3 is 16 residues long. The CDR3 region is CASRPTLGNPTDTQYF. The CDR3 DNA reads TGTGCCAGCAGACCCACTCTGGGGAACCCAACAGATACGCAGTATTTT.